The 22 T cell receptor beta chains listed next were all sequenced from one sample in a study of liver allograft versus peripheral blood T cells (dated by TCRdb to the early 2020s). Background on the whole study: T cell receptor repertoires present within transplanted livers were compared with repertoires in the peripheral blood of liver transplant recipients.

Sequenced using an Illumina MiSeq. TCRdb reprocessing: public reads trimmed at Q25 with fastp, clones called with MiXCR, in-frame beta chains kept. Each entry merges the rows of one CDR3 protein and shows their most common DNA and genes. The table for this sample lists about 3,000 distinct CDR3 sequences; just over 14% of them were counted only once. The ten most abundant clones make up under 3.5% of the sample. The receptor set was obtained from a human patient who had a liver transplant. After transplantation, some T cells may belong to the graft donor instead of the recipient.

This clonotype was counted ten times or more. Germline and junction disagree at one end, which may indicate a read error. The J gene is TRBJ1-3, the V gene TRBV6-6; possibly TRBD1 for D (5 bases). CDR3 length: 16 amino acids. Germline CDR1 is MNHNY and CDR2 is SVGAGI (reference sequence). CDR3 DNA: TGTGCCAGCAGACCAACAACGGGGACCTCTCGAAACACCATATATTTT. Protein: CASRPTTGTSRNTIYF.

By proportion, this clonotype is medium-sized. The J gene is TRBJ2-5, the V gene TRBV19, with a possible D match to TRBD2 (5 bases). V lost 1 base and J lost 5, with 11 bases in between. The CDR3 is 14 amino acids. Germline CDR1 is LNHDA and CDR2 is SQIVND (reference sequence). CDR3: CASSIAAGVETQYF. For the CDR3, the DNA is TGTGCCAGTAGTATAGCAGCCGGGGTCGAGACCCAGTACTTC.

By share of the sample, this clonotype is medium-sized. The chain links TRBV29-1 to TRBJ1-5; 7 bases align to TRBD1. This CDR3 region has 13 residues. Germline values: CDR1 SQVTM, CDR2 ANQGSEA. The J segment lost 5 bases and the V segment lost 7 bases, leaving 8 bases of the junction unmatched. In DNA form, the CDR3 reads TGCAGCGCCGGACAGGCTTACGATCAGCCCCAGCATTTT. Encoded protein: CSAGQAYDQPQHF.

This clonotype is medium-sized. This chain connects TRBV29-1 to TRBJ1-1, with D hard to call. Trimming removed 4 bases from V and 5 bases from J, with 8 bases in between. The CDR3 covers 11 residues. Looked up from germline, CDR1 is SQVTM and CDR2 is ANQGSEA. As DNA, the CDR3 is TGCAGCGTTGGGGGTGTGACTGAAGCTTTCTTT. Translating it yields CSVGGVTEAFF.

By sample share, this clonotype is medium-sized (0.01 to 0.1%). V is TRBV27 and J is TRBJ2-7; 7 bases align to TRBD1. The germline V gene encodes CDR1 MNHEY and CDR2 SMNVEV (reference sequence). J gave up 0 bases and V 3 bases, and 5 bases lay outside the gene matches. This CDR3 spans 15 amino acids. CDR3 protein: CASSLARGSSYEQYF. DNA of the CDR3: TGTGCCAGCAGTTTGGCCAGGGGGAGCTCCTACGAGCAGTACTTC.

The sample holds many counts of this clonotype. The rearrangement links TRBV7-9 to TRBJ2-7; D is unclear. This CDR3 region has 11 residues. V gave up 4 bases and J gave up 7 bases, with 8 bases separating them. Germline-derived CDR1 and CDR2 are SEHNR and FQNEAQ (reference sequence). CDR3 sequence: CASSSILEQYF. The CDR3 nucleotides read TGTGCCAGCAGCTCTATCCTGGAGCAGTACTTC. Based on the CDR3 plus reference TRBV7-9 and TRBJ2-7, the full variable domain is DTGVSQNPRHKITKRGQNVTFRCDPISEHNRLYWYRQTLGQGPEFLTYFQNEAQLEKSRLLSDRFSAERPKGSFSTLEIQRTEQGDSAMYLCASSSILEQYFGPGTRLTVT.

Concerning this clonotype itself: A single base is all that separates this from a far larger clone, so a read error is likely. The chain couples TRBV6-1 to TRBJ2-3; unclear D gene. The CDR3 is 13 residues long. Germline CDR1 MNHNS, CDR2 SASEGT. Trimming removed 5 bases at V and 4 bases at J, with 10 bases between. In DNA, the CDR3 is TGTGCCAGCAGTAAAGAACAGCCAGATACGCAGTATTTT. Amino acids: CASSKEQPDTQYF.

This clonotype is categorized as medium-sized. This chain connects TRBV18 to TRBJ2-7; D might be TRBD1 (5 bases). V was cut by 5 bases and J by 6 bases, with 8 bases left in between. The CDR3 contains 11 residues. The V gene's germline CDR1 is KGHSH and CDR2 LQKENI. The CDR3 DNA sequence: TGTGCCAGCTCAGCGCAGGGCGAGCAGTACTTC. Translating gives CASSAQGEQYF.

This clonotype was detected only a few times. The genes are TRBV28 and TRBJ2-7; 10 positions agree with TRBD1. The V segment lost 3 bases and the J segment 2 bases; nucleotides outside the gene matches: 16. The V gene's germline CDR1 is MDHEN and CDR2 SYDVKM. CDR3 length: 19 residues. CDR3 in amino acids: CASSFPLTRQGASPYEQYF. The CDR3 DNA follows: TGTGCCAGCAGTTTCCCACTAACGAGACAGGGGGCGAGCCCCTACGAGCAGTACTTC.

This clonotype occurred a few times. The rearrangement links TRBV3-1 to TRBJ1-2, with TRBD1 identical over 11 bases. CDR1 and CDR2 from the germline V gene are LGHDT and YNNKEL (reference sequence). The ends lost 5 bases at V and 7 bases at J; junction bases unmatched: 12. CDR3 length: 16 residues. CDR3 sequence reads: CASSLQGTGGSPGYTF. The CDR3 DNA is TGTGCCAGCAGCTTGCAAGGGACAGGGGGATCGCCTGGCTACACCTTC.

A remark on this clonotype: Being one base from a much bigger clone, this may be a read error. The genes are TRBV18 and TRBJ2-5, with D maybe TRBD1 (6 bases). Germline V lookup: CDR1 KGHSH, CDR2 LQKENI. Trimming pared 1 base from V and 8 bases from J, leaving 14 bases between. This CDR3 is built from 14 residues. This chain's CDR3 is CASSPRNRDNTQYF. CDR3 nucleotide sequence: TGTGCCAGCTCACCACGGAACAGGGACAACACCCAGTACTTC.

By share, this clonotype counts as medium-sized (0.01 to 0.1%). This rearrangement joins TRBV6-5 to TRBJ1-2, with TRBD1 as a possible D gene (5 bases). CDR1 is MNHEY and CDR2 is SVGAGI in the germline V gene. The CDR3 is 17 residues long. The germline V and J ends were trimmed by 6 bases and 10 bases, with 30 bases remaining between them. The CDR3 protein is CASRVYDYHGSGVDYTF. In DNA, the CDR3 is TGTGCCAGCAGGGTCTACGACTACCACGGCTCGGGGGTCGACTACACCTTC.

This clonotype is large (0.1 to 1%) within its sample. The chain links TRBV19 to TRBJ2-1; D uncertain. Germline V gene lookup returns CDR1 LNHDA and CDR2 SQIVND (reference sequence). V was pared by 8 bases and J by 8 bases, with 10 bases between. The CDR3 extends over 11 amino acids. CDR3 protein: CASGLVDEQFF. The CDR3 DNA reads TGTGCCAGTGGGCTAGTCGATGAGCAGTTCTTC.

This clonotype ranks as medium-sized (0.01 to 0.1%). This sequence joins TRBV6-1 and TRBJ1-4, with D possibly TRBD1 on 6 matching bases. Trimming shortened V by 5 bases and J by 2 bases, and 12 bases separated the two germline ends. CDR1 is MNHNS, CDR2 SASEGT, per germline. This CDR3 spans 15 amino acids. DNA of the CDR3: TGTGCCAGCAGTCCCACAGGGATGACTAATGAAAAACTGTTTTTT. Its translation: CASSPTGMTNEKLFF.

The V gene is TRBV20-1, the J gene TRBJ1-6; no firm D call. CDR3 length equals 14 residues. Per germline, CDR1 DFQATT and CDR2 SNEGSKA (reference sequence). V was shortened by 0 bases and J by 7 bases, with 10 bases between the two germline ends. CDR3 bases: TGCAGTGCTAGAGATAAATTGGGAAATTCACCCCTCCACTTT. Its protein product is CSARDKLGNSPLHF.

The chain's CDR3 is CSAPLPGTDTQYF. Written as DNA, the CDR3 is TGCAGTGCTCCTCTCCCAGGGACAGATACGCAGTATTTT. The J gene is TRBJ2-3, the V gene TRBV20-1; weak D call: TRBD1 (5 bases). CDR3 length: 13 residues. The germline V gene has CDR1 DFQATT and CDR2 SNEGSKA (reference sequence). Trimming stripped 5 bases from V and 3 bases from J, with 12 bases between.

This clonotype is deemed medium-sized (0.01 to 0.1%). The chain joins TRBV14 to TRBJ2-1; either TRBD1 or TRBD2 may fit D (5 bases each). Germline V lookup: CDR1 SGHDN, CDR2 FVKESK. This CDR3 has 16 residues. V was cut by 5 bases and J by 5 bases, with 19 bases left in between. CDR3 nucleotide sequence: TGTGCCAGCAGCTTTCTAAGGGACGACCCCAACAATGAGCAGTTCTTC. Amino acids: CASSFLRDDPNNEQFF.

This clonotype ranks as medium-sized. The J gene is TRBJ1-1, the V gene TRBV19; weak D call: TRBD1 (5 bases). The CDR3 has 14 amino acids. Germline loops: CDR1 LNHDA, CDR2 SQIVND (reference sequence). Trimming removed 3 bases from V and 8 bases from J, with 16 bases in between. The chain's CDR3 is CASSIRQGGKEAFF. As DNA, the CDR3 is TGTGCCAGTAGTATTCGGCAGGGCGGGAAGGAAGCTTTCTTT.

Relative to its sample, this clonotype is medium-sized. The gene calls are TRBV6-5 and TRBJ1-2; 12 positions match TRBD1. V lost 8 bases to trimming and J lost 8 bases; unmatched junction nucleotides: 18. Germline CDR1 reads MNHEY; CDR2 reads SVGAGI. This CDR3 has 17 amino acids. CDR3 coding DNA: TGTGCCAGCGGATCTTACTCCGGGACAGGGGGCCAAAGGGGCTACACCTTC. This encodes CASGSYSGTGGQRGYTF.

This clonotype is labeled medium-sized (0.01 to 0.1%). This chain joins TRBV5-6 and TRBJ2-3; maybe TRBD1 (5 bases). The length of the CDR3 is 14 residues. Germline-derived CDR1 and CDR2 are SGHDT and YYEEEE. V lost 4 bases, J lost 4 bases, and 13 bases lay in between. The CDR3, as DNA: TGTGCCAGCAGCCGCGACCCAGGGCCAGATACGCAGTATTTT. Protein sequence: CASSRDPGPDTQYF.

This clonotype is medium-sized by share. This chain joins TRBV5-6 and TRBJ2-3, with 7 positions matching TRBD2. The CDR3 totals 14 residues. V lost 6 bases to trimming and J lost 0 bases; unmatched junction nucleotides: 4. Germline V lookup: CDR1 SGHDT, CDR2 YYEEEE. The CDR3 spells CASISGPSTDTQYF. CDR3 in DNA: TGTGCCAGCATTAGCGGGCCTAGCACAGATACGCAGTATTTT.

CDR3 sequence reads: CASSVDLANEKLFF. CDR3 in DNA: TGTGCCAGCAGCGTAGATTTAGCTAATGAAAAACTGTTTTTT. The chain combines TRBV9 with TRBJ1-4; D gene unclear. Trimming left V 0 bases short and J 3 bases short, with 6 bases between. Germline V lookup: CDR1 SGDLS, CDR2 YYNGEE. CDR3 size: 14 residues.